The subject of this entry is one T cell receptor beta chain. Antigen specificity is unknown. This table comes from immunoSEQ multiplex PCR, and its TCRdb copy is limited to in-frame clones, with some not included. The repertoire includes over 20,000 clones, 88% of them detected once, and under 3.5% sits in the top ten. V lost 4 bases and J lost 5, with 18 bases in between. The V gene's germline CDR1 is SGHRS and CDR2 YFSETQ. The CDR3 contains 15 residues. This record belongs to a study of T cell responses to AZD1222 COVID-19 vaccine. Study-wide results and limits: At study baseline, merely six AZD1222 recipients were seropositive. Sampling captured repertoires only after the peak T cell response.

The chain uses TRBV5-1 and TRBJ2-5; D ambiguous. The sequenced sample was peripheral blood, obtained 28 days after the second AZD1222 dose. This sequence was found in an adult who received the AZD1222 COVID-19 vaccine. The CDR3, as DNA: TGCGCCAGCAGCCCGTTCCAGCCCCAAGGGGAGACCCAGTACTTC. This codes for CASSPFQPQGETQYF.